The T cell receptor (beta chain) under discussion was sequenced for a study of T cells in Graves' hyperthyroidism and ophthalmopathy. Study findings and constraints: Ophthalmopathy was model-predicted a median approximately 6.4 months pre-onset.

Amplification targeted TCR beta CDR3 regions from RNA transcripts. In the first-round RT-PCR of the TCR CDR3, the HTBI primer set was used. Each CDR3 protein gets one entry after TCRdb re-called the multiplex PCR reads with MiXCR. The sample includes 300,000 or so distinct CDR3 sequences, around a fifth of them seen just once. This clonotype was recorded many times. Its antigen is still unknown. Graves' hyperthyroidism was deemed stable absent ophthalmopathy progression within 18 months. Patients with uncontrolled infections, other autoimmune diseases, pregnancy or lactation were excluded. Thyroid ultrasound and orbital computed tomography, with clinical symptoms and serum thyroxine and TRAb, informed diagnoses. Germline values: CDR1 SGHRS, CDR2 YFSETQ. V was clipped by 3 bases and J by 4 bases, with 11 bases between them. This CDR3 is built from 15 residues.

The TCR was taken from a woman aged 45-65 years with Graves' hyperthyroidism. This sequence joins TRBV5-1 and TRBJ2-6, with D tentatively TRBD1 or TRBD2 (5 bases each). Specimen: blood. In DNA form, the CDR3 reads TGCGCCAGCAGCTCGGAAGGGACCGGGGCCAACGTCCTGACTTTC. Translated: CASSSEGTGANVLTF.